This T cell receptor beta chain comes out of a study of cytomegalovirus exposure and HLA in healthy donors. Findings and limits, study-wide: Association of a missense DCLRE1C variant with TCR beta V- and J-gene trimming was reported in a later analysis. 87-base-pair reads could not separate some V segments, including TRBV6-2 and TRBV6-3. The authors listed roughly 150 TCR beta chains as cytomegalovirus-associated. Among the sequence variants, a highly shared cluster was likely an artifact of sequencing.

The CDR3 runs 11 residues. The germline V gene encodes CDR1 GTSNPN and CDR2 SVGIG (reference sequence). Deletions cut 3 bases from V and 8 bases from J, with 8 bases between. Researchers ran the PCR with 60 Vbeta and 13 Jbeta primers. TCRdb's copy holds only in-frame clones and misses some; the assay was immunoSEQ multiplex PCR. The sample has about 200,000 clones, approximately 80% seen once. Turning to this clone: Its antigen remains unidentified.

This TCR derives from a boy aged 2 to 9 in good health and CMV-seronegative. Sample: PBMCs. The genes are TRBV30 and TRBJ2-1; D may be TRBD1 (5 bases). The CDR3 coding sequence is TGTGCCTGGAGCCAGGGCGATGAGCAGTTCTTC. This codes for CAWSQGDEQFF.